Listed here are 16 T cell receptor beta chains from one sample, sequenced in a study of beta chain features in type 1 diabetes. Whole-study results and caveats: TCRB CDR3 length was moderately but significantly reduced in all four CD4+ subsets of Type 1 diabetes patients.

Since all of the isolated RNA was reverse transcribed, expressed TCRB transcripts were what got sequenced. Sequenced by immunoSEQ multiplex PCR; TCRdb stores in-frame clones only, minus some. This table holds around 360,000 clones, 10% to 15% found once. No antigen has been identified for these receptors. The sequenced sample was naive CD4+ T cells from blood. The origin of the receptors is a woman under 30 with type 1 diabetes.

J is TRBJ2-7 and V is TRBV28, with 11 bases matching TRBD2. With 6 bases clipped from V and 5 bases from J, the junction kept 12 bases outside the gene matches. Germline V gives CDR1 MDHEN, CDR2 SYDVKM. The CDR3 extends over 16 amino acids. Here the CDR3 reads CASSLFLAGGTNEQYF. In DNA, the CDR3 is TGTGCCAGCAGCCTGTTCCTAGCGGGAGGCACTAACGAGCAGTACTTC.

This clone came up a few times. The CDR3 reads CASSLLAGGPYNEQFF. For the CDR3, the DNA is TGTGCCAGCAGCTTACTAGCGGGGGGGCCCTACAATGAGCAGTTCTTC. J is TRBJ2-1 and V is TRBV7-2; 12 bases match TRBD2. V gave up 2 bases and J gave up 2 bases; unmatched junction bases: 1. The CDR3 totals 16 residues. The V gene's germline CDR1 is SGHTA and CDR2 FQGNSA.

The chain has TRBV11-2 and TRBJ2-1; the D gene is possibly TRBD1 (6 bases). The CDR3 covers 15 residues. The germline gives CDR1 SGHAT, CDR2 FQNNGV. V lost 5 bases and J 14 bases, leaving 25 bases between the germline ends. CDR3 DNA: TGTGCCAGCAGCCCGGCTGGACAAACAGGGATTAGAAAGTTCTTC. It is translated as CASSPAGQTGIRKFF.

As concerns this clone: The same CDR3 is also encoded by other DNA sequences in this sample. This rearrangement joins TRBV5-1 to TRBJ2-1; tentatively, D is TRBD1 (5 bases). V lost 0 bases and J 0 bases, leaving 7 bases between the germline ends. The CDR3 extends over 15 amino acids. Germline V gene lookup returns CDR1 SGHRS and CDR2 YFSETQ. Here the CDR3 DNA reads TGCGCCAGCAGCTTGGACACAGGCTCCTACAATGAGCAGTTCTTC. It specifies CASSLDTGSYNEQFF.

This chain links TRBV18 with TRBJ2-1; 7 bases align to TRBD1. V dropped 1 base and J dropped 6; count of bases not matched to a gene: 6. This CDR3 spans 15 amino acids. The germline CDR1 and CDR2 sequences are KGHSH and LQKENI. CDR3: CASSPQVAGGNEQFF. The CDR3 DNA follows: TGTGCCAGCTCACCACAAGTCGCAGGGGGCAATGAGCAGTTCTTC.

This clone has only a few counts. This chain links TRBV5-1 with TRBJ1-4; 9 bases are a match to TRBD1. CDR1 SGHRS and CDR2 YFSETQ come from the germline V gene. Trimming removed 3 bases from V and 9 bases from J; junction bases left unmatched: 6. The CDR3 is made up of 14 amino acids. CDR3 loop: CASSSTGGAKKLFF. DNA for the CDR3: TGCGCCAGCAGCTCGACAGGGGGGGCGAAAAAACTGTTTTTT. Complete variable domain (other parts from reference TRBV5-1 and TRBJ1-4): KAGVTQTPRYLIKTRGQQVTLSCSPISGHRSVSWYQQTPGQGLQFLFEYFSETQRNKGNFPGRFSGRQFSNSRSEMNVSTLELGDSALYLCASSSTGGAKKLFFGSGTQLSVL.

This chain links TRBV27 with TRBJ1-5; 7 positions agree with TRBD1. The CDR3 length is 15 residues. CDR1 is MNHEY, CDR2 SMNVEV, per germline (reference sequence). Losses at the gene ends were 7 bases for V and 2 bases for J; bases not matched to a gene: 8. CDR3 nucleotide sequence: TGTGCCAGCAAACCCGACAGGGATCGCAATCAGCCCCAGCATTTT. Translating it yields CASKPDRDRNQPQHF.

V usage is TRBV4-1 and J usage is TRBJ2-7; 7 nucleotides line up with TRBD1. The V gene's germline CDR1 is MGHRA and CDR2 YSYEKL. There are 17 residues in the CDR3. V trimming: 0 bases; J trimming: 0 bases; junction bases outside the gene matches: 8. CDR3 in DNA: TGCGCCAGCAGCCAAGATCCCGCCGGGACAGCCTCCTACGAGCAGTACTTC. It is translated as CASSQDPAGTASYEQYF.

The chain uses TRBV6-5 and TRBJ1-1, with D possibly TRBD1 on 6 matching bases. CDR1 MNHEY and CDR2 SVGAGI come from the germline V gene. V gave up 3 bases and J gave up 1 base, with 12 bases separating them. The CDR3 is 15 residues long. The CDR3: CASSYGTTRNTEAFF. The CDR3 DNA is TGTGCCAGCAGTTATGGGACAACCAGGAACACTGAAGCTTTCTTT.

This clone was observed a few times. The gene calls are TRBV5-6 and TRBJ2-7, with 7 bases matching TRBD2. Germline V gene data show CDR1 as SGHDT and CDR2 as YYEEEE. CDR3 length: 15 amino acids. With V trimmed by 5 bases and J by 2 bases, 10 bases remained unmatched. CDR3 coding DNA: TGTGCCAGCAGTCGGGCGGGCCTAGCGGCCTACGAGCAGTACTTC. Translation gives CASSRAGLAAYEQYF. Together with reference TRBV5-6 and TRBJ2-7, the CDR3 gives the full variable domain: DAGVTQSPTHLIKTRGQQVTLRCSPKSGHDTVSWYQQALGQGPQFIFQYYEEEERQRGNFPDRFSGHQFPNYSSELNVNALLLGDSALYLCASSRAGLAAYEQYFGPGTRLTVT.

This clone was counted only a few times. The chain uses TRBV6-6 and TRBJ1-5, with TRBD1 matching 7 bases. With V trimmed by 4 bases and J by 4 bases, 7 bases remained unmatched. The CDR3 sequence is 15 residues long. Germline assignment: CDR1 MNHNY and CDR2 SVGAGI (reference sequence). The DNA of the CDR3 is TGTGCCAGCAGTTCATCCGGGACAGAGAATCAGCCCCAGCATTTT. The encoded protein is CASSSSGTENQPQHF.

The chain uses TRBV19 and TRBJ2-5, with 7 bases fitting TRBD1. After removal of 3 bases from V and 3 bases from J, the junction contained 7 bases not matched to a gene. The V gene's germline CDR1 is LNHDA and CDR2 SQIVND (reference sequence). The CDR3 runs 15 residues. The CDR3 DNA sequence: TGTGCCAGTAGTATTGACAGGGTGAGAGAAGAGACCCAGTACTTC. The encoded protein is CASSIDRVREETQYF.

The J gene is TRBJ1-6, the V gene TRBV2, with 8 bases identical to TRBD1. Germline trimming cut 10 bases from V and 8 bases from J; bases unmatched to any gene: 10. CDR1 is SNHLY, CDR2 FYNNEI, per germline. The CDR3 is 14 amino acids. The CDR3 DNA is TGTGCCACCGGAAAGGACAGGGCTGATTCACCCCTCCACTTT. Its translation is CATGKDRADSPLHF.

The chain joins TRBV7-8 to TRBJ2-1; TRBD2 aligns across 7 bases. V dropped 6 bases and J dropped 1; count of bases not matched to a gene: 6. The CDR3 totals 15 residues. The germline V gene has CDR1 SGHVS and CDR2 FQNEAQ. The CDR3 DNA follows: TGTGCCAGCAGTCGACGGACTAGTTCCTACAATGAGCAGTTCTTC. Protein sequence: CASSRRTSSYNEQFF. The full variable domain, rest sourced from reference TRBV7-8 and TRBJ2-1, is GAGVSQSPRYKVAKRGQDVALRCDPISGHVSLFWYQQALGQGPEFLTYFQNEAQLDKSGLPSDRFFAERPEGSVSTLKIQRTQQEDSAVYLCASSRRTSSYNEQFFGPGTRLTVL.

The rearrangement uses TRBV7-2 and TRBJ2-7; the D is unclear. The CDR3 runs 12 residues. V shed 1 base and J shed 6 bases, with 7 bases lying between them. Germline assignment: CDR1 SGHTA and CDR2 FQGNSA. CDR3 coding DNA: TGTGCCAGCAGCTTAGGCCGGAGCGAGCAGTACTTC. Translated, it gives CASSLGRSEQYF.

This chain joins TRBV29-1 and TRBJ1-2, with D perhaps matching TRBD1 (5 bases). V shed 1 base and J shed 0 bases, with 9 bases lying between them. CDR1 is SQVTM and CDR2 is ANQGSEA in the germline V gene. CDR3 length: 14 residues. The CDR3 DNA is TGCAGCGTTGAAGGCCAACAGGCTAACTATGGCTACACCTTC. This translates into CSVEGQQANYGYTF.